A selection of T cell receptor beta chains follows, all from one sample in a study of T cell responses to AZD1222 COVID-19 vaccine. Some clones are missing from TCRdb's copy, which holds only in-frame ones; the method was immunoSEQ multiplex PCR. The table records 160,000 or so clones, 88% of them present only once. The input for sequencing was peripheral blood, taken 28 days after the second AZD1222 dose. The receptors were sampled from an adult who received the AZD1222 COVID-19 vaccine. Each CDR3 is given with its conserved first and last residue.

j_call v_call cdr3_aa
TRBJ2-5 TRBV5-1 CASSLAPRDREETQYF
TRBJ1-1 TRBV6-5 CASSYETGSTEAFF
TRBJ1-2 TRBV29-1 CSVEAGSVYGYTF
TRBJ2-2 TRBV7-2 CASSRRSINTGELFF
TRBJ1-6 TRBV2 CASSAYRGDNSPLHF
TRBJ2-7 TRBV6-5 CASSYVAGYEQYF
TRBJ2-7 TRBV15 CATTPRGDSFNEQYF
TRBJ1-2 TRBV2 CASSVGYGYTF
TRBJ1-6 TRBV10-3 CAISAGTYNSPLHF
TRBJ1-1 TRBV14 CASNRQPNTEAFF
TRBJ1-2 TRBV5-4 CASSFIPGPPYGYTF
TRBJ2-1 TRBV3-1/TRBV3-2 CASSHGTVNEQFF
TRBJ1-1 TRBV4-1 CASSQDSTEAFF
TRBJ2-1 TRBV2 CASSVPRYEQFF
TRBJ2-7 TRBV4-1 CASSQGGNYEQYF
TRBJ2-2 TRBV9 CASSVETPGQWTGELFF